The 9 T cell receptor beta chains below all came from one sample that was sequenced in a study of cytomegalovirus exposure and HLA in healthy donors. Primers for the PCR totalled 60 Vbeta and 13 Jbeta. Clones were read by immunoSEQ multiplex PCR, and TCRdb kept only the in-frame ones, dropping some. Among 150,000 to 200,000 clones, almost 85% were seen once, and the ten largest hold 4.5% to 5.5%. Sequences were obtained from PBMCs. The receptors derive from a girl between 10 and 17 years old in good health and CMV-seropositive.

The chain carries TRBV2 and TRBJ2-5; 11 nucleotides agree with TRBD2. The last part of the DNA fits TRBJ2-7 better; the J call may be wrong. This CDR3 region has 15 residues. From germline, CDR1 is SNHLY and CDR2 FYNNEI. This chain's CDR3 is CASSRTSGYSYEQYF. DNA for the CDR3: TGTGCCAGCAGCCGGACTAGCGGGTACTCCTACGAGCAGTACTTC.

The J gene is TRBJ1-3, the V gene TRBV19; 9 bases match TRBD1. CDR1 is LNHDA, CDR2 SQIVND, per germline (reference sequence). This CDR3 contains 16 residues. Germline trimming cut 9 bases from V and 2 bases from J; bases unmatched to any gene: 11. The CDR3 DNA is TGTGCCAGCAACCTGGGACAGGGTGGGGCTGGAAACACCATATATTTT. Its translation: CASNLGQGGAGNTIYF.

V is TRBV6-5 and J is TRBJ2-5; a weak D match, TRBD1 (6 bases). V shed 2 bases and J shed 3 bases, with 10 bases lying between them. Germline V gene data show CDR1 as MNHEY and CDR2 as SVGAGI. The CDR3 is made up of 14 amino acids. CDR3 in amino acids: CASSYGSGEETQYF. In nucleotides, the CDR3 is TGTGCCAGCAGTTACGGGTCAGGGGAAGAGACCCAGTACTTC.

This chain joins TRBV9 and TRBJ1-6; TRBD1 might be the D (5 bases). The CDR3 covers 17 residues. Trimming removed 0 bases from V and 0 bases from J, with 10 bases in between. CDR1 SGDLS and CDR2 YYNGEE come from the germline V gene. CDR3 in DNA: TGTGCCAGCAGCGTAGCAGGGTCGAGCTCCTATAATTCACCCCTCCACTTT. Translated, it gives CASSVAGSSSYNSPLHF.

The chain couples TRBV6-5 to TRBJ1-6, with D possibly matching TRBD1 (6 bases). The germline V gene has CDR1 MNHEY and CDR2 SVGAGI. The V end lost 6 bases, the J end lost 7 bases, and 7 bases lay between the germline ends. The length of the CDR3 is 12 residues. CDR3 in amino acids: CASRDSNSPLHF. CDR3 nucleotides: TGTGCCAGCAGGGACAGCAATTCACCCCTCCACTTT.

CDR3 loop: CASSEVIWGGIEQYF. For the CDR3, the DNA is TGTGCCAGCAGTGAAGTAATATGGGGGGGAATAGAGCAGTACTTC. This chain connects TRBV6-1 to TRBJ2-7; TRBD2 matches at 7 bases. Germline CDR1 reads MNHNS; CDR2 reads SASEGT. J was trimmed by 7 bases and V by 1 base; bases with no gene match: 10. CDR3 length equals 15 residues.

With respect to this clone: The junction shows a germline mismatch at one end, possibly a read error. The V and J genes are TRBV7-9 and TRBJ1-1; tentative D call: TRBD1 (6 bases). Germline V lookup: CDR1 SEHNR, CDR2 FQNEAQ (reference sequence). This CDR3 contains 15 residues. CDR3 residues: CSSSFWTDSNTEAFF. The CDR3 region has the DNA TGTTCCAGCAGCTTCTGGACAGACTCGAACACTGAAGCTTTCTTT.

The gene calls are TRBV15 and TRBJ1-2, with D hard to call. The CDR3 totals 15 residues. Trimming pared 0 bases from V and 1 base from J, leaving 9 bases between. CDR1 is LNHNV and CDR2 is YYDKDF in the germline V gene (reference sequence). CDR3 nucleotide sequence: TGTGCCACCAGCAGAGATAATCAGTTTAACTATGGCTACACCTTC. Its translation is CATSRDNQFNYGYTF.

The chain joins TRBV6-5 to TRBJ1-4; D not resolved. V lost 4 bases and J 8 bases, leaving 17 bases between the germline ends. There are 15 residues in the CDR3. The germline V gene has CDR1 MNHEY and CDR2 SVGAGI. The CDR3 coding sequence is TGTGCCAGCAGTTCCCCGGATGTACCGGGGGAAAAACTGTTTTTT. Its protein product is CASSSPDVPGEKLFF.